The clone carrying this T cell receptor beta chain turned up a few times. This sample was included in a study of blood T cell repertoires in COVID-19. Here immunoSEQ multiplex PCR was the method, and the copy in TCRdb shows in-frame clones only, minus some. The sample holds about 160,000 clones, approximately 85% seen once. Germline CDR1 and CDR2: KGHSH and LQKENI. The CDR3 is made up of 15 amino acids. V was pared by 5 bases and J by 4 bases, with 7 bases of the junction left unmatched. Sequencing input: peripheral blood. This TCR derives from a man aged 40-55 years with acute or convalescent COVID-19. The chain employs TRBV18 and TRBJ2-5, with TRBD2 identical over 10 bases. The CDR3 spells CASSTKSGGAETQYF. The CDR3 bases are TGTGCCAGCTCAACGAAAAGCGGGGGGGCAGAGACCCAGTACTTC.